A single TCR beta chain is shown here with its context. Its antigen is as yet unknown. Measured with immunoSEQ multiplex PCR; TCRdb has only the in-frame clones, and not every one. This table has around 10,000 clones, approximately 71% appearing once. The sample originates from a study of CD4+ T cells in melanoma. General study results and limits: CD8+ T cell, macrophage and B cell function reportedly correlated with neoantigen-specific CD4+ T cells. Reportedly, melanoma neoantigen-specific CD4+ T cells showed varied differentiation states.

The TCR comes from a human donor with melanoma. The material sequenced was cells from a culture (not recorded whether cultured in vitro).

CDR3 DNA sequence: TGTGCCAGCAGGGCCGACAGGGGGCATCAATACGAGCAGTACTTC. The encoded protein is CASRADRGHQYEQYF. This chain uses TRBV2 with TRBJ2-7; the match to TRBD1 covers 10 bases. The trim removed 6 bases at V and 4 bases at J, leaving 9 bases unmatched. Germline CDR1 reads SNHLY; CDR2 reads FYNNEI. The CDR3 length is 15 residues.